This record concerns one TCR beta chain sequence. The data originate from a study of shared T cell receptors in the human thymus. This CDR3 has 12 residues. Germline loops: CDR1 SNHLY, CDR2 FYNNEI. Clones were read by immunoSEQ multiplex PCR, and TCRdb kept only the in-frame ones, dropping some. Found here are more than 550,000 clones, around 87% of them singletons; the top ten hold 0.009% to 0.0095%. The same sample was also studied in work on human thymus T cells. This second report adds: The thymus tissue came from resections taken during corrective heart surgery. Repertoires from thymus and blood appeared to show biased V and J gene usage. Unrelated individuals were reported by related research to share highly overlapping thymic repertoires.

The sequencing sample was made of thymocytes. The clonotype comes from a boy less than two years old with a congenital heart defect. This sequence joins TRBV2 and TRBJ2-5, with D unresolved. The closer fit of TRBJ2-7 to the DNA end suggests the J call may be wrong. CDR3 bases: TGTGCCAGCAGAGCGAAAGGCTACGAGCAGTACTTC. Protein: CASRAKGYEQYF.